This entry concerns a single T cell receptor beta chain. Its antigen is unknown. It has no much larger one-base neighbor in the sample; base qualities were not kept. The CDR3, from cysteine to phenylalanine, totals 15 residues. Kept here is only the CDR3 DNA, which spans 45 bases and is read in frame from base 1. The trim is 3 bases for V and 5 bases for J, with a gap of 15 bases between the germline ends. Reading the germline V gene gives CDR1 KGHDR and CDR2 SFDVKD. The immunoSEQ Assay, a bias-controlled multiplex PCR, was used to amplify TCRbeta CDR3 regions from genomic DNA. As for the original processing: Within the assay, amplification of reference gene primers was used to estimate how many nucleated cells each sample contained. To quantify the absolute abundance of each unique TCRbeta CDR3 rearrangement, sequence reads were collapsed and filtered. Productive Simpson clonality was computed per sample as the square root of Simpson's diversity index over productive rearrangements. TCRdb re-hosts the immuneACCESS table, in-frame sequences only. Its copies lack some clones; in the studies checked, an unresolved V gene accounts for under half of them, and the cause for the rest is not known. V and J calls and clone size are given by that table; D and trimming were obtained from the DNA. In this sample the table shows some 200,000 clones, about 88% of which occur a single time. The ten top clones hold 2.7% of the sample.

This entry is derived from a study of blood T cell repertoires in COVID-19 (dated by TCRdb to the early 2020s). About the study as a whole: The collaborator samples originated in the United States, Italy and Spain and spanned the acute and convalescent phases of COVID-19. The prospective study material was composed of cDNA or gDNA derived from T cells, B-cell-depleted T cells, or PBMCs. Subjects who had been exposed to COVID-19, were actively infected with it, or had recovered from it provided the deeply sampled blood TCRbeta repertoires that made up the dataset. The repertoires were made available in a free public database intended to serve as a resource for research on the immune response to SARS-CoV-2. The samples were drawn from the first 160 participants of the ongoing ImmuneRACE study and from some 1,300 subjects provided by 6 global collaborators. A de-identified subject ID, COVID-19 status, age in years and sex were almost always included in the sample metadata. Where available, HLA class I and class II types were taken from metadata supplied by the sample provider and were not determined by assay-based typing.

General study outcomes and caveats: The quantity of clinical and demographic metadata differed by source and by participant and was supplied without curation.

Collaborating institutions collected whole blood in K2EDTA tubes following their own protocols. For TCRbeta analysis, collaborators shipped samples as frozen whole blood, isolated PBMCs, or DNA extracted from either of those sample types. The sample taken for sequencing was peripheral blood. The receptor was isolated from a man aged 35-49 years with active or convalescent COVID-19. Recombination linked TRBV24-1 to TRBJ2-5, and the D gene may be TRBD1, 6 bases matching. Read as DNA, the sequence is TGTGCCACCAGTGATGGGTTCACAGGGTGGGAGACCCAGTACTTC. It codes for CATSDGFTGWETQYF.